This T cell receptor beta chain was observed in a study of graft-versus-host responses after intestinal transplantation. Study-level results: Early post-transplant falls in HvG clones accompanied the peak levels of circulating GvH clones. Graft-versus-host to host-versus-graft clonal ratios in allografts were high in patients with graft-donor T cell macrochimerism.

Method: immunoSEQ multiplex PCR; TCRdb's copy keeps in-frame clones and lacks some. This repertoire shows around 120,000 clones, about 93% found once; its top ten account for roughly 0.12%. Points on this clone: What it binds is not known.

CDR1 is SGHRS and CDR2 is YFSETQ in the germline V gene. The CDR3 has 17 amino acids. Losses at the gene ends were 3 bases for V and 8 bases for J; bases not matched to a gene: 12. The TCR originated in a human donor who received an intestinal transplant. Sequencing was performed on unstimulated CD4+ T cells sorted from spleen or lymph node cells, taken before intestinal transplant. The rearrangement uses TRBV5-1 and TRBJ2-1, with 12 bases that match TRBD2. The CDR3 here is CASSSLPLAGGSYEQFF. The CDR3 DNA sequence: TGCGCCAGCAGCTCGCTCCCCCTAGCGGGAGGGTCCTATGAGCAGTTCTTC.